This TCR beta chain was profiled in a study of blood T cell repertoires in COVID-19. Overall study: Material from acute and convalescent COVID-19 was sourced from the United States, Italy and Spain. The analysed material was cDNA or gDNA that came from T cells, B-cell-depleted T cells, or PBMCs.

V was pared by 4 bases and J by 4 bases, with 5 bases of the junction left unmatched. The CDR3 runs to 14 residues. CDR1 and CDR2 (germline): LGHDT, YNNKEL (reference sequence). Methods used by the authors: Reference gene primer amplification gave nucleated cell count estimates. Sequencing used immunoSEQ multiplex PCR; TCRdb keeps in-frame clones, though not all of them. V and J calls and clone size are as listed in that table; D and trimming were resolved from the DNA. Of just under 350,000 clones in the sample, approximately 82% were seen once. The chain couples TRBV3-1 (or the pseudogene TRBV3-2) to TRBJ2-3; TRBD2 matches 7 bases. What was sequenced was peripheral blood. The origin of this receptor is a man aged 25-40 years with active or convalescent COVID-19. This chain's CDR3 is CASSPGLGADTQYF. In DNA, the CDR3 is TGTGCCAGCAGCCCCGGACTAGGGGCAGATACGCAGTATTTT.